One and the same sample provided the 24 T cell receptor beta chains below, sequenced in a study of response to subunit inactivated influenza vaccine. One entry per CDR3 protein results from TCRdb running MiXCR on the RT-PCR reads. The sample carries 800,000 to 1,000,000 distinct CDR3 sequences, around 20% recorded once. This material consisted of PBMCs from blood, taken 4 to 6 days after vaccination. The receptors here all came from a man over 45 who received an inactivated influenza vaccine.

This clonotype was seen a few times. CDR3 region: CSARQPSHEQFF. The CDR3 DNA sequence: TGCAGTGCTAGACAACCAAGCCACGAGCAGTTCTTC. The gene calls are TRBV20-1 and TRBJ2-1; no clear D. The ends were cut back, 2 bases at V and 10 bases at J, with 12 bases in the middle. Germline assignment: CDR1 DFQATT and CDR2 SNEGSKA (reference sequence). This CDR3 has 12 amino acids.

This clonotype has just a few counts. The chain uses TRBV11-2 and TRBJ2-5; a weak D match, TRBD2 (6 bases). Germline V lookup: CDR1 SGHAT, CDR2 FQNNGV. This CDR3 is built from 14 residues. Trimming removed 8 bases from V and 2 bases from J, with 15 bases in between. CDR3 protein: CASRRASTQETQYF. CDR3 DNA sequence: TGTGCCAGCCGGAGGGCCAGCACACAAGAGACCCAGTACTTC.

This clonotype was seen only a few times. The DNA of the CDR3 is TGTGCCAGCAGTTTCGTAGCGGGGGGGCCCACCTACGAGCAGTACTTC. Translating gives CASSFVAGGPTYEQYF. J is TRBJ2-7 and V is TRBV27, with TRBD2 identical over 11 bases. Trimming cost V 3 bases and J 2 bases; bases outside gene matches: 6. Germline V gene sequence: CDR1 MNHEY, CDR2 SMNVEV (reference sequence). The CDR3 sequence is 16 residues long.

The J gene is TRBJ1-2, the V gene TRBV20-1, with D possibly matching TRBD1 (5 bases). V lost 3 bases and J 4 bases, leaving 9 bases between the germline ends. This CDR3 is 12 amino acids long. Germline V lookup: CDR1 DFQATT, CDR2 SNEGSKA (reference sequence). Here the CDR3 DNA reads TGCAGTGCTAGTAAGGGACCCTATGGCTACACCTTC. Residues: CSASKGPYGYTF.

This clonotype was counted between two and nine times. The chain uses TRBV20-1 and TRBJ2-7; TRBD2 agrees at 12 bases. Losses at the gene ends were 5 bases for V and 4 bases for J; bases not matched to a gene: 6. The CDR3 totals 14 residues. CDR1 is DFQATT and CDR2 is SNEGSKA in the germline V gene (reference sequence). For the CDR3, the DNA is TGCAGTGCTTGGCGTCTAGCGGGAGGGTACGAGCAGTACTTC. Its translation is CSAWRLAGGYEQYF.

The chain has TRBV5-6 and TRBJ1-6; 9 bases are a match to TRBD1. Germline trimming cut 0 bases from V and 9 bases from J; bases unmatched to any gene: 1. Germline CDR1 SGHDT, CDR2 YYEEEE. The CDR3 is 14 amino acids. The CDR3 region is CASSLGTGASPLHF. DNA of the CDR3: TGTGCCAGCAGCTTGGGGACAGGGGCTTCACCCCTCCACTTT.

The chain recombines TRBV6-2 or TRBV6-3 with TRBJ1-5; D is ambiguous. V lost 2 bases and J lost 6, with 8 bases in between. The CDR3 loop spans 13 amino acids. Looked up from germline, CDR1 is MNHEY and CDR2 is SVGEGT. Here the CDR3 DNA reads TGTGCCAGCAGTTACCGAGGAGCTCAGCCCCAGCATTTT. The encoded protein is CASSYRGAQPQHF.

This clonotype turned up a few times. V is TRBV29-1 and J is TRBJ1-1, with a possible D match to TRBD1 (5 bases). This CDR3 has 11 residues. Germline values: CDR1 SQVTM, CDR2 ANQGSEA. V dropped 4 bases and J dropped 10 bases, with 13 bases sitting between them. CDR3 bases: TGCAGCGTTGCGAGATCCCAGGGAGCTTTCTTT. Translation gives CSVARSQGAFF. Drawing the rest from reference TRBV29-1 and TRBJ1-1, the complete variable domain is SAVISQKPSRDICQRGTSLTIQCQVDSQVTMMFWYRQQPGQSLTLIATANQGSEATYESGFVIDKFPISRPNLTFSTLTVSNMSPEDSSIYLCSVARSQGAFFGQGTRLTVV.

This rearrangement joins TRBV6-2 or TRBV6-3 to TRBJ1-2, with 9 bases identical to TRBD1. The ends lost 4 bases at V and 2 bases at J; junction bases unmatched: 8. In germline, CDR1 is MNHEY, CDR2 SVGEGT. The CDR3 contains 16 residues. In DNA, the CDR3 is TGTGCCAGCAGTTCCCGTCCGGGACAGGGAAACTATGGCTACACCTTC. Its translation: CASSSRPGQGNYGYTF.

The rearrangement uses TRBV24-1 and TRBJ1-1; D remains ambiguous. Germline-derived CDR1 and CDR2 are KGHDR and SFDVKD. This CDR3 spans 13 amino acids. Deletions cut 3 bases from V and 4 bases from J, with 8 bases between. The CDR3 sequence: CATSDQKATEAFF. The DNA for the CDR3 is TGTGCCACCAGTGATCAGAAGGCCACTGAAGCTTTCTTT.

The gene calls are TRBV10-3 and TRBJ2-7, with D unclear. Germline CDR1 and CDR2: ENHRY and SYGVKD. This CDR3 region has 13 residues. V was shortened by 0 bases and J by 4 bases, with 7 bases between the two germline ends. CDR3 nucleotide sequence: TGTGCCATCAGTGAGTCGAATCGGTACGAGCAGTACTTC. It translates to CAISESNRYEQYF.

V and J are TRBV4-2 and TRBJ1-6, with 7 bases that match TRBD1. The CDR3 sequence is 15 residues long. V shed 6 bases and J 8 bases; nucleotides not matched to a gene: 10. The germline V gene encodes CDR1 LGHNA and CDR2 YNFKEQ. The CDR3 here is CASSPSYRGYSPLHF. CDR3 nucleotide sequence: TGTGCCAGCAGTCCCTCCTACAGGGGTTATTCACCCCTCCACTTT.

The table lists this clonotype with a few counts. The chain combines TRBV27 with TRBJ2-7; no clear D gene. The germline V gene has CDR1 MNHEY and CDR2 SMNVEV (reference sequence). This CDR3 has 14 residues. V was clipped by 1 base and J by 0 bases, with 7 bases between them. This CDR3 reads CASSLYIFSYEQYF. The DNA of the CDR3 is TGTGCCAGCAGTTTATACATTTTCTCCTACGAGCAGTACTTC.

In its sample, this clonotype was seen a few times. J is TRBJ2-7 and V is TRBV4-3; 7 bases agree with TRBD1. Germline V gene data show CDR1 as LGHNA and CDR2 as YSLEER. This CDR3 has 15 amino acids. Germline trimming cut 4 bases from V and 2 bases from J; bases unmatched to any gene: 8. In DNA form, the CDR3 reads TGCGCCAGCAGCCGCCGACAGGGTGCCACCTACGAGCAGTACTTC. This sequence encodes CASSRRQGATYEQYF.

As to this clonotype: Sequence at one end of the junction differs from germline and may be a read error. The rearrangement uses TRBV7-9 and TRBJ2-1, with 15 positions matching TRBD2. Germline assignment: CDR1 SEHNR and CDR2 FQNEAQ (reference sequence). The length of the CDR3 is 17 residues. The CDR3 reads CDSSPTGLAGGFVEQFF. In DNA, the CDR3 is TGTGACAGCAGCCCTACCGGACTAGCGGGAGGGTTTGTTGAGCAGTTCTTC. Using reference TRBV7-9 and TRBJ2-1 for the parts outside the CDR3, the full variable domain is DTGVSQNPRHKITKRGQNVTFRCDPISEHNRLYWYRQTLGQGPEFLTYFQNEAQLEKSRLLSDRFSAERPKGSFSTLEIQRTEQGDSAMYLCDSSPTGLAGGFVEQFFGPGTRLTVL.

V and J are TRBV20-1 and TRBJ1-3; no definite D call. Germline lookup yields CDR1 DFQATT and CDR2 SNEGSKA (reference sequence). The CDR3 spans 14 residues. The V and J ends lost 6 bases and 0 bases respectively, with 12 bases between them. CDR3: CSANGGSSGNTIYF. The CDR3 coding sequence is TGCAGTGCCAATGGAGGGAGCTCTGGAAACACCATATATTTT.

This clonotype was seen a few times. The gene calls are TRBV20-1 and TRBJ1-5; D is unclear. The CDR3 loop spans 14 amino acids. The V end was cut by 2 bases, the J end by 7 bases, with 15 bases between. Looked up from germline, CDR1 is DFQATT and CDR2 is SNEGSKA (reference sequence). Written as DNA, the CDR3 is TGCAGTGCTAGACACGGATCCCAATCCCAGCCCCAGCATTTT. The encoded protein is CSARHGSQSQPQHF.

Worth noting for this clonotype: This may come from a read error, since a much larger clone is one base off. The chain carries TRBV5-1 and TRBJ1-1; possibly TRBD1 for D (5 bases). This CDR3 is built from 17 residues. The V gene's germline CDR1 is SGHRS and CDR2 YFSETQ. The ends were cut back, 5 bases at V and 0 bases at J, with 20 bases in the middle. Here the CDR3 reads CASRFQIGTEMNTEAFF. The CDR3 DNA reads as TGCGCCAGCAGGTTCCAGATTGGGACGGAAATGAACACTGAAGCTTTCTTT.

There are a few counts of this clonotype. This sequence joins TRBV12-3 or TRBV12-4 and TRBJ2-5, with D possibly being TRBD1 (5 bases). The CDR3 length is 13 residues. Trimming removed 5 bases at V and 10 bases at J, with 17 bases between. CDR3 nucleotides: TGTGCCAGCAGTACTGGACCCTCCCAGGGCCAGTACTTC. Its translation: CASSTGPSQGQYF.

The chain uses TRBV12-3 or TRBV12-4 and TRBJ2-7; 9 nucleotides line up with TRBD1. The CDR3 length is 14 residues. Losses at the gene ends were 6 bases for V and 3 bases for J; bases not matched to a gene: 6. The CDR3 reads CASSRQTGGYEQYF. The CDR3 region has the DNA TGTGCCAGCAGCCGGCAGACAGGGGGCTACGAGCAGTACTTC.

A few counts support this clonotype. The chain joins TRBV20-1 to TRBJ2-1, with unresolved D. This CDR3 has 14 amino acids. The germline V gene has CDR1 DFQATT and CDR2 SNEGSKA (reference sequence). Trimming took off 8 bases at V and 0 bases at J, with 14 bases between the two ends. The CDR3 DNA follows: TGCAGTACCACGGGCCTTCCCTCCTACAATGAGCAGTTCTTC. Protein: CSTTGLPSYNEQFF.

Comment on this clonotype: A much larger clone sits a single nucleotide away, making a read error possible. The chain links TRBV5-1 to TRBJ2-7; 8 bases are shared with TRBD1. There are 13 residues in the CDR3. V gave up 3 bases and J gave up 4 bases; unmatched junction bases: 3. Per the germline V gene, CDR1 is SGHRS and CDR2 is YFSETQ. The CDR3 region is CASSSRQGYEQYF. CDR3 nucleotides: TGCGCCAGCAGCTCCAGACAGGGGTACGAGCAGTACTTC.

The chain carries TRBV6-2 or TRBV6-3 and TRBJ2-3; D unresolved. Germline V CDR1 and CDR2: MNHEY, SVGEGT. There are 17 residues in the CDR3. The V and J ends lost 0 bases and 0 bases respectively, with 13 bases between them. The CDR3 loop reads CASSYSAAASSTDTQYF. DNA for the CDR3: TGTGCCAGCAGTTACTCGGCGGCAGCGTCTAGCACAGATACGCAGTATTTT.

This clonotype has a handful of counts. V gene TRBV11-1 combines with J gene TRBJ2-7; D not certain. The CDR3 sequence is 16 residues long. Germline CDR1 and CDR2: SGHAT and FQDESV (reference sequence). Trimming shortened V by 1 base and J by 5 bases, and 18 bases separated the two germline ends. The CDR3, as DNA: TGTGCCAGCAGCTTAGGGGCCCGCACCCCTTCCCACGAGCAGTACTTC. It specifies CASSLGARTPSHEQYF.